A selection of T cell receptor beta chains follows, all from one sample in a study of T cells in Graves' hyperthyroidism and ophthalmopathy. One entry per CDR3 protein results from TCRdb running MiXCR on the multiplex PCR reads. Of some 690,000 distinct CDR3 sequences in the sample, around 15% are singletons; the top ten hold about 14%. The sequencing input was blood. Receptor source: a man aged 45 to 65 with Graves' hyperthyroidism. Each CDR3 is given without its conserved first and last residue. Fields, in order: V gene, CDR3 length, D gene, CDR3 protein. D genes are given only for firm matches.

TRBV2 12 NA ASRGHRSQGEQF
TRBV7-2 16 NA ASSLDYREAANTGELF
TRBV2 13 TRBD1 ASSEDRGWYNEQF
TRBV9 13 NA ASSDGRGVGSPLH
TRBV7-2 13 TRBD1 ASSEDRDRLDTQY
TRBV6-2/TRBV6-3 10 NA ASRTSMNEQF
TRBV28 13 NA ASSSPGLANYGYT
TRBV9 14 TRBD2 ASSSSGRGVGNEQF
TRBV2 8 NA ASSDLAAF
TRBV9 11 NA ASEGGGTGELF
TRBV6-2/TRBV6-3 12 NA ASRATVLQETQY
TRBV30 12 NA AWSVWGAGTEAF
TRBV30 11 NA AWSGGSWTGYT
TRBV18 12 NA ASTKDSSYNEQF
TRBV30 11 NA AWYRDANNEQF
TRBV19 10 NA AADGAGNTIY
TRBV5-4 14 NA ASSLMGGRGNTEAF